The subject of this entry is one T cell receptor beta chain. The target antigen is unknown. The CDR3 consists of 14 residues. V was pared by 4 bases and J by 3 bases, with 14 bases between. Germline-derived CDR1 and CDR2 are SGHNT and YYREEE (reference sequence). Individual cDNA molecules received unique molecular identifiers. TCRdb fed the 5' RACE reads into MiXCR, producing one record per CDR3 protein. The repertoire has around 80,000 distinct CDR3 sequences, approximately 12% of them found once; the top ten carry around 3.5%. These data originate in a study of early T cells in non-severe SARS-CoV-2 infection. For the study at large: Sequencing of unsorted whole blood was done on bulk RNA, leaving chains unpaired. Study-wide findings and caveats: Matches to VDJdb favored anti-spike CD8 responses and missed private and CD4 specificities.

The rearrangement uses TRBV5-4 and TRBJ2-7; perhaps TRBD2 as D (5 bases). Sequencing was done on a sample of whole blood. The sequence derives from an adult who was a healthcare worker with PCR-confirmed SARS-CoV-2 infection or an uninfected control (not recorded which). CDR3 bases: TGTGCCAGCAGCGCGGACTCCGCCTACTACGAGCAGTACTTC. Protein product: CASSADSAYYEQYF.